The 30 T cell receptor beta chains below all came from one sample that was sequenced in a study of blood T cell repertoires in COVID-19 (dated by TCRdb to the early 2020s). Libraries were made using the immunoSEQ multiplex PCR assay. The immuneACCESS repertoire file appears here via TCRdb, limited to in-frame rearrangements. These files lack a portion of the clones; in checked studies, under half of the deficit traces to unresolved V genes, and the cause of the others is not known. This sample has over 85,000 clones in its table, and approximately 90% of those were observed once. The ten largest clones represent over 3% of the sample. The sample consisted of peripheral blood. All receptors come from a woman aged 45-65 years with acute or convalescent COVID-19.

The count of this clone is one. The V call is TRBV28, the J call TRBJ2-1, with 11 bases matching TRBD1. V was pared by 3 bases and J by 7 bases, with 8 bases of the junction left unmatched. Germline CDR1 reads MDHEN; CDR2 reads SYDVKM. CDR3 length: 16 amino acids. Here the CDR3 reads CASSLYGQGARNEQFF. As DNA, the CDR3 is TGTGCCAGCAGTTTGTACGGACAGGGGGCGCGGAATGAGCAGTTCTTC.

The chain carries TRBV5-1 and TRBJ2-7; TRBD2 is a possible D gene (5 bases). CDR3 length: 14 residues. Germline CDR1 reads SGHRS; CDR2 reads YFSETQ. V lost 4 bases and J 0 bases, leaving 11 bases between the germline ends. The CDR3 DNA follows: TGCGCCAGCAGCGGGAGTAGCCTCTCCTACGAGCAGTACTTC. The encoded protein is CASSGSSLSYEQYF.

The V and J genes are TRBV28 and TRBJ2-3; 7 nucleotides line up with TRBD2. J lost 2 bases, V lost 7 bases, and 9 bases had no gene match. Germline CDR1 is MDHEN and CDR2 is SYDVKM. This CDR3 has 15 residues. The CDR3 nucleotides are TGTGCCAGCATGACGGGCCTAGCGGCCACAGATACGCAGTATTTT. Translation: CASMTGLAATDTQYF.

The chain recombines TRBV27 with TRBJ2-2, with TRBD2 identical over 8 bases. The CDR3 extends over 16 amino acids. Trimming took 5 bases from V and 7 from J; bases not matched to a gene: 12. Germline V gene lookup returns CDR1 MNHEY and CDR2 SMNVEV (reference sequence). CDR3 nucleotides: TGTGCCAGCAGTCCCCTCGGAGCGGGAGAGGGCGGGGAGCTGTTTTTT. Its translation: CASSPLGAGEGGELFF.

The rearrangement uses TRBV18 and TRBJ1-4; D uncertain. Germline values: CDR1 KGHSH, CDR2 LQKENI. The CDR3 has 12 residues. The V end was cut by 4 bases, the J end by 8 bases, with 8 bases between. CDR3 sequence reads: CASSQMGEKLFF. For the CDR3, the DNA is TGTGCCAGCTCACAAATGGGCGAAAAACTGTTTTTT.

The gene calls are TRBV21-1 and TRBJ2-3; TRBD2 is taken as the D call from the table, unchecked against the DNA. TRBV21-1 counts as a pseudogene. The CDR3 is made up of 16 amino acids. The CDR3 loop is CASSNKVSRSGGTQYF. The DNA of the CDR3 is TGTGCCAGCAGCAACAAGGTTTCTAGATCTGGCGGTACGCAGTATTTT.

The CDR3 DNA reads TGTGCCAGCAGCGGACTAGCGGAAGAAAGTGAGCAGTTCTTC. It yields the protein CASSGLAEESEQFF. The chain uses TRBV21-1 and TRBJ2-1; the table's TRBD2 call for D was not verified on the DNA. TRBV21-1 is a pseudogene segment. The CDR3 sequence is 14 residues long.

This chain uses TRBV6-5 with TRBJ2-5; 10 bases are a match to TRBD1. Trimming at V came to 6 bases and at J to 5 bases, leaving 3 bases not matched to a gene. In germline, CDR1 is MNHEY, CDR2 SVGAGI. The CDR3 sequence is 13 residues long. The CDR3 loop reads CASRTGGGETQYF. CDR3 DNA: TGTGCCAGCAGGACAGGGGGCGGGGAGACCCAGTACTTC.

The gene calls are TRBV12-3 or TRBV12-4 and TRBJ2-1, with unresolved D. The CDR3 contains 12 residues. The ends were cut back, 4 bases at V and 3 bases at J, with 4 bases in the middle. In DNA form, the CDR3 reads TGTGCCAGCAGTTCCAACTACAATGAGCAGTTCTTC. It yields the protein CASSSNYNEQFF.

This rearrangement joins TRBV27 to TRBJ2-3; a possible D gene is TRBD2 (7 bases). The CDR3 loop spans 17 amino acids. Looked up from germline, CDR1 is MNHEY and CDR2 is SMNVEV (reference sequence). V shed 0 bases and J shed 2 bases, with 15 bases lying between them. The CDR3 DNA is TGTGCCAGCAGTTTATCAAACGCGGGGGCGGTCACAGATACGCAGTATTTT. As protein: CASSLSNAGAVTDTQYF.

The genes are TRBV5-5 and TRBJ1-2; D is uncertain. Germline V gives CDR1 SGHKS, CDR2 YYEKEE (reference sequence). The CDR3 totals 15 residues. Trimming removed 0 bases at V and 0 bases at J, with 9 bases between. As DNA, the CDR3 is TGTGCCAGCAGCTTGGCTGGGAGCGCTAACTATGGCTACACCTTC. Its translation is CASSLAGSANYGYTF.

The chain's CDR3 is CAARRGEPQSYEQYF. The CDR3 DNA reads as TGTGCCGCCAGGCGGGGGGAGCCGCAATCCTACGAGCAGTACTTC. The J gene is TRBJ2-7, the V gene TRBV6-5; 8 bases map to TRBD2. The CDR3 sequence is 15 residues long. Germline-derived CDR1 and CDR2 are MNHEY and SVGAGI. V dropped 11 bases and J dropped 1; count of bases not matched to a gene: 13.

This chain joins TRBV5-5 and TRBJ2-2; D gene unclear. The CDR3 runs 14 residues. Deletions cut 3 bases from V and 4 bases from J, with 10 bases between. CDR1 SGHKS and CDR2 YYEKEE come from the germline V gene (reference sequence). DNA of the CDR3: TGTGCCAGCAGCTCTGTCGTTATCACCGGGGAGCTGTTTTTT. Translating it yields CASSSVVITGELFF.

This clone was found once. V is TRBV3-1 (or the pseudogene TRBV3-2) and J is TRBJ1-2; weak D call: TRBD1 (5 bases). The germline CDR1 and CDR2 sequences are LGHDT and YNNKEL (reference sequence). The V end was cut by 1 base, the J end by 4 bases, with 10 bases between. This CDR3 is 14 amino acids long. CDR3 sequence reads: CASSQGRGGYGYTF. CDR3 bases: TGTGCCAGCAGCCAAGGGAGGGGAGGCTATGGCTACACCTTC.

V is TRBV7-2 and J is TRBJ2-1, with D maybe TRBD2 (6 bases). In germline, CDR1 is SGHTA, CDR2 FQGNSA. This CDR3 is built from 15 residues. V lost 3 bases and J 3 bases, leaving 12 bases between the germline ends. The CDR3 nucleotides are TGTGCCAGCAGCTTGGGCGGGACGGTCTACAATGAGCAGTTCTTC. Translated: CASSLGGTVYNEQFF.

V and J are TRBV6-5 and TRBJ1-5; TRBD1 is a possible D gene (5 bases). This CDR3 comprises 15 residues. CDR1 is MNHEY and CDR2 is SVGAGI in the germline V gene. Trimming stripped 8 bases from V and 0 bases from J, with 14 bases between. CDR3 amino acids: CASRLNGGSNQPQHF. CDR3 sequence (DNA): TGTGCCAGCCGATTAAACGGGGGTAGCAATCAGCCCCAGCATTTT.

This chain joins TRBV5-1 and TRBJ1-1; D is unresolved. CDR1 is SGHRS and CDR2 is YFSETQ in the germline V gene. This CDR3 spans 14 amino acids. V was pared by 4 bases and J by 2 bases, with 12 bases between. CDR3: CASSPGEPNTEAFF. Written as DNA, the CDR3 is TGCGCCAGCAGCCCCGGGGAGCCCAACACTGAAGCTTTCTTT.

The chain couples TRBV3-1 (or the pseudogene TRBV3-2) to TRBJ1-4; D gene ambiguous. The CDR3 runs 16 residues. CDR1 and CDR2 (germline): LGHDT, YNNKEL (reference sequence). Trimming took 0 bases from V and 0 from J, leaving 8 bases between them. The CDR3: CASSQETAATNEKLFF. The CDR3 DNA reads as TGTGCCAGCAGCCAAGAAACAGCTGCAACTAATGAAAAACTGTTTTTT.

The chain has TRBV2 and TRBJ2-1, with 8 positions matching TRBD2. V lost 5 bases, J lost 8 bases, and 11 bases stayed unmatched. Germline CDR1 reads SNHLY; CDR2 reads FYNNEI. The CDR3 has 15 amino acids. CDR3 DNA: TGTGCCAGCAGTCCCTGGAGCGGGGGAGGTCATGAGCAGTTCTTC. Translated, it gives CASSPWSGGGHEQFF. The variable domain in full, with the rest retrieved from reference TRBV2 and TRBJ2-1, is EPEVTQTPSHQVTQMGQEVILRCVPISNHLYFYWYRQILGQKVEFLVSFYNNEISEKSEIFDDQFSVERPDGSNFTLKIRSTKLEDSAMYFCASSPWSGGGHEQFFGPGTRLTVL.

The table lists this clone with a few counts. This chain links TRBV2 with TRBJ2-7, with 9 bases aligning to TRBD1. The ends lost 6 bases at V and 12 bases at J; junction bases unmatched: 12. There are 13 residues in the CDR3. Germline V CDR1 and CDR2: SNHLY, FYNNEI. In nucleotides, the CDR3 is TGTGCCAGCAGCTCAAACCGGGACAGGGAACGGTACTTC. It is translated as CASSSNRDRERYF.

The V call is TRBV11-2, the J call TRBJ2-7; TRBD1 matches at 11 bases. This CDR3 has 14 amino acids. Trimming took 5 bases from V and 1 from J; bases not matched to a gene: 1. CDR1 SGHAT and CDR2 FQNNGV come from the germline V gene. CDR3 sequence reads: CASSRDRGSYEQYF. CDR3 bases: TGTGCCAGCAGCCGGGACAGGGGGTCCTACGAGCAGTACTTC.

The chain uses TRBV11-2 and TRBJ2-7, with 7 bases lining up with TRBD2. The DNA end lines up better with TRBJ2-1; the J call may be wrong. CDR3 size: 15 residues. Germline loops: CDR1 SGHAT, CDR2 FQNNGV. The DNA for the CDR3 is TGTGCCAGCAGCTTTAGCTCGGCGGGAGTAAATGAGCAGTTCTTC. It specifies CASSFSSAGVNEQFF.

This CDR3 is CASSPGTSEYEQYF. CDR3 DNA: TGTGCCAGCTCACCGGGGACTAGTGAGTACGAGCAGTACTTC. This chain connects TRBV18 to TRBJ2-7; 8 nucleotides line up with TRBD2. The germline V gene has CDR1 KGHSH and CDR2 LQKENI. Trimming cost V 3 bases and J 4 bases; bases outside gene matches: 5. The CDR3 is made up of 14 amino acids. The full variable domain, completed using reference TRBV18 and TRBJ2-7, is NAGVMQNPRHLVRRRGQEARLRCSPMKGHSHVYWYRQLPEEGLKFMVYLQKENIIDESGMPKERFSAEFPKEGPSILRIQQVVRGDSAAYFCASSPGTSEYEQYFGPGTRLTVT.

The V gene is TRBV5-1, the J gene TRBJ1-2; TRBD1 matches 9 bases. J gave up 4 bases and V 6 bases, and 13 bases lay outside the gene matches. Per the germline V gene, CDR1 is SGHRS and CDR2 is YFSETQ. This CDR3 region has 16 residues. The DNA of the CDR3 is TGCGCCAGCACCCCCACTTCGGGGACAGGGACCTATGGCTACACCTTC. It encodes CASTPTSGTGTYGYTF.

Here the CDR3 DNA reads TGTGCCAGCAGCGACAGATCTAGGGCCCCAGATACGCAGTATTTT. This gives the protein CASSDRSRAPDTQYF. This sequence joins TRBV6-5 and TRBJ2-3; TRBD1 might be the D (5 bases). Between the trimmed V and J ends, which lost 6 bases and 4 bases, there was a span of 17 bases. Germline CDR1 is MNHEY and CDR2 is SVGAGI. CDR3 length: 15 residues.

V is TRBV12-3 or TRBV12-4 and J is TRBJ1-1, with 9 bases matching TRBD1. There are 12 residues in the CDR3. J gave up 12 bases and V 6 bases, and 8 bases lay outside the gene matches. The CDR3 sequence: CASRGQGTITFF. For the CDR3, the DNA is TGTGCCAGCAGGGGACAGGGTACTATTACTTTCTTT.

V and J are TRBV3-1 (or the pseudogene TRBV3-2) and TRBJ2-7; 12 bases line up with TRBD2. V dropped 4 bases and J dropped 3; count of bases not matched to a gene: 1. The CDR3 runs 14 residues. Germline V gene lookup returns CDR1 LGHDT and CDR2 YNNKEL (reference sequence). CDR3 region: CASSPSGRVYEQYF. The DNA for the CDR3 is TGTGCCAGCAGCCCTAGCGGGAGGGTCTACGAGCAGTACTTC.

The chain recombines TRBV28 with TRBJ1-4; perhaps TRBD1 as D (6 bases). With 6 bases removed from V and 0 bases from J, the gap between germline ends came to 11 bases. The germline V gene encodes CDR1 MDHEN and CDR2 SYDVKM. The CDR3 covers 15 residues. The CDR3 reads CASSRGGSTNEKLFF. CDR3 nucleotides: TGTGCCAGCAGCCGTGGGGGCTCAACTAATGAAAAACTGTTTTTT.

The chain joins TRBV28 to TRBJ2-2, with a tentative D call TRBD1 (5 bases). The germline V gene has CDR1 MDHEN and CDR2 SYDVKM. This CDR3 is 16 amino acids long. The germline V and J ends were trimmed by 6 bases and 0 bases, with 14 bases remaining between them. This chain's CDR3 is CASSIFGRANTGELFF. The CDR3 DNA reads as TGTGCCAGCAGCATATTTGGCAGGGCGAACACCGGGGAGCTGTTTTTT.

Worth noting for this clone: At the DNA level, this CDR3 is encoded by other sequences in the same sample as well. V and J are TRBV2 and TRBJ2-1; 7 nucleotides agree with TRBD2. Germline V gene data show CDR1 as SNHLY and CDR2 as FYNNEI. The CDR3 spans 13 residues. V lost 4 bases to trimming and J lost 7 bases; unmatched junction nucleotides: 4. The CDR3 region is CASSGQGGNEQFF. CDR3 coding DNA: TGTGCCAGCAGTGGTCAGGGAGGGAATGAGCAGTTCTTC.